Listed below are T cell receptor beta chains from one sample, sequenced in a study of Ad26.COV2.S vaccination and SARS-CoV-2 variants. Assay: immunoSEQ multiplex PCR; the TCRdb copy retains only in-frame clones and omits some. Of some 410,000 clones in the sample, 80% to 95% were seen once. The sample in question was peripheral blood, obtained in a trial of Ad26.COV2.S vaccine versus placebo. The receptors derive from a person aged 18-65 years who received the Ad26.COV2.S COVID-19 vaccine or a placebo. The CDR3 runs from the conserved cysteine through the conserved F or W. D genes are given only for firm matches. Expanded clones are given a class, and other clones once, few, many or no size at all.

V gene	clone size	D gene	J gene	CDR3 protein	CDR3 DNA
TRBV13	once	NA	TRBJ2-7	CASSPGSSYEQYF	TGTGCCAGCAGCCCCGGGTCGTCCTACGAGCAGTACTTC
TRBV28	NA	NA	TRBJ1-4	CASSSGQGATNEKLFF	TGTGCCAGCAGTTCGGGACAAGGAGCAACTAATGAAAAACTGTTTTTT
TRBV3-1/TRBV3-2	NA	NA	TRBJ1-2	CASSFEGFGYTF	TGTGCCAGCAGCTTCGAGGGCTTTGGCTACACCTTC
TRBV6-2/TRBV6-3	NA	TRBD1	TRBJ2-1	CASSPTGQGPEQFF	TGTGCCAGCAGCCCCACGGGACAGGGCCCTGAGCAGTTCTTC
TRBV4-2	NA	TRBD2	TRBJ2-1	CASSQDPLAGVRVEQFF	TGTGCCAGCAGCCAAGACCCTCTAGCGGGGGTCCGAGTTGAGCAGTTCTTC
TRBV2	NA	NA	TRBJ1-1	CASSKPDIHTEAFF	TGTGCCAGCAGTAAACCTGACATCCACACTGAAGCTTTCTTT
TRBV7-6	NA	NA	TRBJ1-5	CASSPDRWQPQHF	TGTGCCAGCAGCCCGGACAGATGGCAGCCCCAGCATTTT
TRBV18	NA	NA	TRBJ1-5	CASSPPPEGNQPQHF	TGTGCCAGCTCACCACCTCCAGAGGGGAATCAGCCCCAGCATTTT
TRBV7-2	NA	NA	TRBJ2-5	CASSLEGDRRMGETQYF	TGTGCCAGCAGCTTAGAGGGAGACAGGCGTATGGGGGAGACCCAGTACTTC
TRBV7-6	NA	TRBD2	TRBJ2-3	CASRQLAGGVTDTQYF	TGTGCCAGCAGACAACTAGCGGGGGGCGTCACAGATACGCAGTATTTT
TRBV5-6	NA	TRBD1	TRBJ2-5	CASSPGQGIETQYF	TGTGCCAGCAGCCCCGGACAGGGGATCGAGACCCAGTACTTC
TRBV4-3	NA	NA	TRBJ2-7	CASSQEPYSYEQYF	TGCGCCAGCAGCCAAGAACCATACTCCTACGAGCAGTACTTC
TRBV7-9	NA	NA	TRBJ2-4	CASSRVGTGSPYF	NA
TRBV27	NA	TRBD1	TRBJ1-2	CASRPQGTGYGYTF	TGTGCCAGCAGGCCGCAAGGGACAGGCTATGGCTACACCTTC
TRBV19	NA	NA	TRBJ2-1	CASSNPGGGEQFF	TGTGCCAGTAGCAACCCCGGGGGCGGTGAGCAGTTCTTC
TRBV10-3	NA	NA	TRBJ2-7	CAISRMPTYEQYF	TGTGCCATCAGTAGGATGCCAACCTACGAGCAGTACTTC
TRBV27	NA	NA	TRBJ2-7	CASSLLGRRYQYF	TGTGCCAGCAGTTTATTGGGCAGACGGTATCAGTACTTC
TRBV7-2	NA	TRBD2	TRBJ2-7	CASSSDGLAGGYEQYF	TGTGCCAGCAGCTCAGACGGACTAGCGGGGGGTTACGAGCAGTACTTC
TRBV28	NA	TRBD1	TRBJ1-5	CASSKGQGAMSNQPQHF	TGTGCCAGCAGCAAAGGACAGGGGGCAATGAGCAATCAGCCCCAGCATTTT
TRBV20-1	NA	NA	TRBJ1-3	CSASGRQSSGNTIYF	TGCAGTGCTAGTGGTCGCCAGAGCTCTGGAAACACCATATATTTT
TRBV6-2/TRBV6-3	NA	NA	TRBJ2-7	CASSPPPLYEQYF	TGTGCCAGCAGCCCCCCCCCTCTCTACGAGCAGTACTTC
TRBV27	NA	TRBD1	TRBJ1-5	CASRDRGLSNQPQHF	TGTGCCAGCCGAGACAGGGGCCTCAGCAATCAGCCCCAGCATTTT
TRBV27	NA	TRBD1	TRBJ1-6	CASSLSPGQGSSPLHF	TGTGCCAGCAGTTTATCGCCGGGACAGGGGAGTTCACCCCTCCACTTT
TRBV30	NA	NA	TRBJ2-5	CAWRYRAVQTQYF	TGTGCCTGGAGATACAGGGCTGTCCAGACCCAGTACTTC
TRBV12-3/TRBV12-4	NA	NA	TRBJ1-2	CASGAPNYGYTF	TGTGCCAGCGGGGCACCTAACTATGGCTACACCTTC
TRBV5-8	NA	NA	TRBJ1-3	CASSLMMGAGNTIYF	TGTGCCAGCAGCTTGATGATGGGGGCTGGAAACACCATATATTTT
TRBV27	NA	TRBD1	TRBJ1-4	CASSFKGAGEKLFF	TGTGCCAGCAGTTTTAAGGGGGCGGGTGAAAAACTGTTTTTT
TRBV7-2	NA	NA	TRBJ1-3	CASSLGQAGNTIYF	TGTGCCAGCAGCTTAGGGCAGGCTGGAAACACCATATATTTT
TRBV30	NA	NA	TRBJ1-5	CAWSSQSLSNQPQHF	TGTGCCTGGAGTAGCCAGTCACTAAGCAATCAGCCCCAGCATTTT
TRBV6-5	few	TRBD1	TRBJ1-3	CASKRTGTGNTIYF	TGTGCCAGCAAACGGACAGGTACTGGAAACACCATATATTTT
TRBV10-3	NA	NA	TRBJ1-2	CAIFPERALPSNYGYTF	TGTGCCATCTTCCCCGAAAGGGCGCTACCTTCTAACTATGGCTACACCTTC
TRBV12-5	NA	NA	TRBJ2-7	CASGLVGNYYEQYF	TGTGCTAGTGGTTTGGTGGGGAATTACTACGAGCAGTACTTC
TRBV4-1	NA	TRBD1	TRBJ1-2	CASSHPQGQGHYGYTF	TGCGCCAGCAGCCACCCCCAGGGACAGGGACACTATGGCTACACCTTC
TRBV27	few	TRBD1	TRBJ2-7	CASSFYRGYEQYF	TGTGCCAGCAGTTTTTACAGGGGCTACGAGCAGTACTTC
TRBV9	NA	TRBD1	TRBJ1-3	CASSPGTGRDTIYF	TGTGCCAGCAGCCCGGGGACAGGGAGGGACACCATATATTTT
TRBV11-2	NA	NA	TRBJ1-6	CASSLKNSPLHF	TGTGCCAGCAGCTTAAAGAATTCACCCCTCCACTTT
TRBV29-1	once	NA	TRBJ1-1	CSAHGVGTEAFF	TGCAGCGCGCATGGGGTGGGCACTGAAGCTTTCTTT
TRBV18	NA	TRBD1	TRBJ2-7	CASSPGTGYEQYF	TGTGCCAGCTCACCTGGGACAGGGTACGAGCAGTACTTC
TRBV27	NA	NA	TRBJ1-5	CASSSLSTGNQPQHF	TGTGCCAGCAGTTCCCTAAGTACCGGCAATCAGCCCCAGCATTTT
TRBV5-5	NA	NA	TRBJ1-2	CASSLTEGFGGYTF	TGTGCCAGCAGCTTAACCGAAGGGTTTGGTGGCTACACCTTC
TRBV7-2	NA	TRBD2	TRBJ2-3	CASSLYGGAGDTQYF	TGTGCCAGCAGCTTATACGGGGGGGCAGGAGATACGCAGTATTTT
TRBV28	NA	NA	TRBJ2-2	CASSLMRTATNTGELFF	TGTGCCAGCAGTTTGATGAGGACAGCTACGAACACCGGGGAGCTGTTTTTT
TRBV23-1	NA	NA	TRBJ2-3	CASSLYSGCSSTDTQYF	TGCGCCAGCAGCCTTTATTCTGGGTGTTCTAGCACAGATACGCAGTATTTT
TRBV6-5	NA	NA	TRBJ2-5	CASSYWETQYF	TGTGCCAGCAGTTACTGGGAGACCCAGTACTTC
TRBV9	NA	NA	TRBJ2-2	CASSQDGGRRSGELFF	TGTGCCAGCAGCCAAGATGGGGGGCGAAGGTCCGGGGAGCTGTTTTTT